This T cell receptor beta chain was profiled in a study of beta chain features in type 1 diabetes (dated by TCRdb to between 2017 and 2018). For the study in its entirety: Mean age, gender distribution, total cell number and subset yield were not different between patients and healthy donors. A total of approximately 99,000,000 sorted cells were examined across all samples, and RNA yield correlated strongly with the number of cells per subset. Regulatory and stem cell-like memory subsets were isolated from only 8 patients and 8 healthy donors, whereas naive and central memory subsets came from all 30 or so donors. In the study, TCRB repertoires of sorted circulating CD4+ T cell subsets from recently diagnosed type 1 diabetes patients were compared with those of matched healthy donors. General findings and caveats noted by the study authors: The naive, central memory and regulatory TCRB repertoires appeared to resemble one another more closely among patients than among healthy donors. Shorter templates might be favored by PCR, yet because patient and control samples were amplified and corrected together, any such skew would affect both groups equally. In all four CD4+ subsets, TCRB CDR3 length was moderately but significantly shorter in type 1 diabetes patients. Sequencing cDNA rather than genomic DNA could over-represent highly expressing activated cells, although activation and CD3 levels did not differ between groups. Because the HLA sub-analyses included only small numbers of individuals, any influence of HLA type on TCRB rearrangement was left unresolved. Fewer insertions and more nucleotide deletions at VDJ recombination sites were observed in patients with type 1 diabetes, implying thymic rearrangement abnormalities.

Each donor gave one peripheral blood draw, roughly 110 mL on average, collected into heparinised tubes. A BD FACSAria II was used to sort naive, central memory, regulatory and stem cell-like memory CD4+ T cells with a panel that included CD45RO, CCR7, CD25, CD127, CD95 and CD27. Every sorted population had a purity above 95%. Right away, PBMCs were isolated by Lymphoprep density gradient centrifugation and were stained directly, with no culture step. So that batch effects would be minimized, each experiment stained and sorted samples in pairs, pairing one healthy donor with one patient. The entire isolated RNA was reverse transcribed using the High Capacity cDNA Reverse Transcription Kit, and thus expressed TCRB transcripts were sequenced. Deep immunoSEQ sequencing was performed on naive, central memory and regulatory T cell samples, with an average of around 3.5 million total reads per sample. Sorted cells were lysed in RLT buffer, and RNA was extracted using DNase-treated RNeasy Micro or Mini kits according to cell number. To prevent cross-contamination, every cell subset was processed on its own, while patient and healthy donor samples were processed together. The immunoSEQ multiplex PCR was used to amplify TCRB sequences from cDNA, yielding 87-bp fragments that span the CDR3 region. Sequencing of the amplicons was performed on the Illumina HiSeq platform. The authors' pipeline ran thus. PCR bias was corrected computationally using synthetic template baselines, and reads within Hamming distance 2 were collapsed, with unmergeable singletons discarded. Reads were aligned against IMGT to assign V, D and J genes, CDR3 length and insertions or deletions at six rearrangement sites. Within each subset, clonotype counts were normalized to the number of sorted cells before true diversity and Gini coefficients were calculated with the tcR R package. The overlap coefficient, calculated on TCRB nucleotide sequences, was used to quantify repertoire sharing. TCRdb limited this immuneACCESS table to in-frame rearrangements with V and J called. A share of clones is missing; checked studies link under half to unresolved V genes, and the rest is unexplained. The V and J calls and clone size were taken over from that table, and D and trimming were inferred from the DNA. The sample table shows 150,000 to 190,000 clones, and around 10% are seen once. The ten largest clones add up to about 2% of the sample.

Comments on this clone: What antigen it recognizes has not been identified. The input lacks base qualities; no much larger clone sits a single base away.

Sequencing was carried out using central memory CD4+ T cells from blood. The source is a man aged 18 to 29 in good health.

In nucleotides, the sequence is TGTGCCAGCAGCGTAGGGTCTAGCGGGACGGATACGCAGTATTTT. Translated, it reads CASSVGSSGTDTQYF. This chain joins TRBV9 to TRBJ2-3; TRBD2 lines up with 9 middle nucleotides. V trim: 0 bases; J trim: 6 bases; unmatched bases: 5. The germline V gene supplies CDR1 SGDLS and CDR2 YYNGEE. CDR3 length: 15 amino acids, cysteine to phenylalanine. Only the CDR3 region is kept as DNA, spanning 45 bases read in frame from base 1.